The present T cell receptor beta chain was sequenced within a study of Ad26.COV2.S vaccination and SARS-CoV-2 variants. Findings of the study overall: Total T cell responses, in the TCR breadth and depth analyses, may have been underestimated.

Described treatment: around 19 received Ad26.COV2.S at low or high dose, single or two shots; several received placebo; per-sample allocation not given. The samples date from day 63 after the first vaccine or placebo injection. Recruitment in Boston yielded a donor of adult age, 18-55 years. It was Wuhan-strain SARS-CoV-2 spike that the Ad26 vaccine vector expressed. This clone has just a few counts. Antigen: not known. Trimming removed 0 bases at V and 8 bases at J, with 22 bases between. Germline values: CDR1 MGHRA, CDR2 YSYEKL. This CDR3 has 17 amino acids. TCRdb keeps only in-frame clones here, not all; method: immunoSEQ multiplex PCR. The table shows about 350,000 clones, with about 87% occurring only once.

The chain couples TRBV4-1 to TRBJ1-2; TRBD1 might be the D (6 bases). The source material was peripheral blood, sampled in a trial of Ad26.COV2.S vaccine versus placebo. This clonotype was obtained from a person between 18 and 65 years old who received the Ad26.COV2.S COVID-19 vaccine or a placebo. The CDR3 DNA sequence: TGCGCCAGCAGCCAAGATTTACAGGGACGCCGCCGGGGAGGCTACACCTTC. Encoded protein: CASSQDLQGRRRGGYTF.